Following are 20 T cell receptor beta chains from one sample sequenced in a study of long-term antiretroviral therapy in people with HIV. Survey-level resolution applied to immunoSEQ assay v3.0. Repertoires were generated with immunoSEQ multiplex PCR, while TCRdb's copy carries only in-frame clones and drops some. This sample has about 35,000 clones; roughly four fifths occur once, and the top ten carry around 14%. The input for sequencing was unsorted PBMCs, taken 0.3 years after starting antiretroviral therapy. The receptors here all came from a man between 18 and 35 years old with HIV.

The chain employs TRBV28 and TRBJ2-3; 10 bases align to TRBD2. This CDR3 spans 16 amino acids. Germline values: CDR1 MDHEN, CDR2 SYDVKM. V lost 8 bases, J lost 2 bases, and 10 bases stayed unmatched. This chain's CDR3 is CASGVGAGGTTDTQYF. DNA for the CDR3: TGTGCCAGCGGGGTGGGAGCGGGAGGGACCACAGATACGCAGTATTTT.

The V and J genes are TRBV5-8 and TRBJ1-3, with TRBD1 matching 7 bases. Germline V gene data show CDR1 as SGHTS and CDR2 as YDEGEE. V dropped 2 bases and J dropped 9; count of bases not matched to a gene: 8. The CDR3 runs 14 residues. The CDR3 is CASSLTGVAGTIYF. The CDR3 DNA reads as TGTGCCAGCAGCTTAACAGGGGTCGCGGGCACCATATATTTT.

There are a few counts of this clone. This chain joins TRBV27 and TRBJ2-7; D ambiguous. The CDR3 is made up of 14 amino acids. CDR1 and CDR2 from the germline V gene are MNHEY and SMNVEV (reference sequence). V was trimmed by 4 bases and J by 7 bases, leaving 17 bases between them. CDR3 coding DNA: TGTGCCAGCAGTTGGGGTTGGCCTCCGCCTGAGCAGTACTTC. This sequence encodes CASSWGWPPPEQYF.

V usage is TRBV5-1 and J usage is TRBJ2-3, with 10 bases aligning to TRBD2. The germline CDR1 and CDR2 sequences are SGHRS and YFSETQ. V gave up 0 bases and J gave up 6 bases; unmatched junction bases: 7. There are 16 residues in the CDR3. The CDR3 DNA follows: TGCGCCAGCAGCTTGGCAGGTACTAGCGGGGCGGATACGCAGTATTTT. Translation gives CASSLAGTSGADTQYF.

The chain is built from TRBV27 and TRBJ2-1; 12 nucleotides align to TRBD2. V shed 5 bases and J 8 bases; nucleotides not matched to a gene: 7. The germline V gene encodes CDR1 MNHEY and CDR2 SMNVEV (reference sequence). The CDR3 sequence is 15 residues long. The CDR3 sequence: CASSPLAGGPYEQFF. The CDR3 region has the DNA TGTGCCAGCAGTCCGCTAGCGGGAGGGCCCTATGAGCAGTTCTTC.

The chain carries TRBV18 and TRBJ2-7; D gene unclear. V was clipped by 6 bases and J by 2 bases, with 8 bases between them. The germline CDR1 and CDR2 sequences are KGHSH and LQKENI. The CDR3 has 12 amino acids. CDR3 DNA: TGTGCCAGCTCCCGCGAGGCCTACGAGCAGTACTTC. Protein product: CASSREAYEQYF.

J is TRBJ1-2 and V is TRBV28, with 9 bases identical to TRBD1. The V and J ends lost 1 base and 6 bases, in that order; junction bases with no gene match: 6. Germline CDR1 MDHEN, CDR2 SYDVKM. The length of the CDR3 is 15 residues. The DNA for the CDR3 is TGTGCCAGCAGTTTATTCGGACAGGGGAGGAATGGCTACACCTTC. This sequence encodes CASSLFGQGRNGYTF.

V is TRBV7-9 and J is TRBJ1-2; D gene unclear. The germline gives CDR1 SEHNR, CDR2 FQNEAQ (reference sequence). Trimming removed 1 base from V and 0 bases from J, with 9 bases in between. The CDR3 is 15 amino acids. CDR3 amino acids: CASSLVDGTNYGYTF. CDR3 DNA sequence: TGTGCCAGCAGCTTAGTCGATGGGACTAACTATGGCTACACCTTC.

A few counts support this clone. The chain uses TRBV30 and TRBJ1-6, with D possibly being TRBD1 (5 bases). The germline CDR1 and CDR2 sequences are GTSNPN and SVGIG (reference sequence). The V and J ends lost 3 bases and 13 bases respectively, with 13 bases between them. CDR3 length equals 12 residues. The CDR3 region is CAWSPRGLPLHF. CDR3 coding DNA: TGTGCCTGGAGCCCCCGGGGGTTGCCCCTCCACTTT.

The V gene is TRBV5-6, the J gene TRBJ2-7, with TRBD2 identical over 8 bases. The CDR3 spans 13 residues. The germline V gene has CDR1 SGHDT and CDR2 YYEEEE. V was clipped by 0 bases and J by 12 bases; unmatched bases: 8. CDR3 nucleotides: TGTGCCAGCAGCTTGGCCGCGGCTAGCGGGCGGTACTTC. Residues: CASSLAAASGRYF.

This chain uses TRBV6-1 with TRBJ2-1; D may correspond to TRBD1 or TRBD2 (5 bases each). CDR1 MNHNS and CDR2 SASEGT come from the germline V gene. V was pared by 3 bases and J by 15 bases, with 12 bases between. The CDR3 length is 11 residues. This CDR3 is CASSEVGVWFF. CDR3 coding DNA: TGTGCCAGCAGTGAGGTGGGGGTGTGGTTCTTC.

The V and J genes are TRBV4-3 and TRBJ2-7, with a weak D call TRBD1 (6 bases). This CDR3 has 14 amino acids. Trimming stripped 4 bases from V and 5 bases from J, with 15 bases between. Germline CDR1 LGHNA, CDR2 YSLEER. CDR3 bases: TGCGCCAGCAGCCCTATCCAGGGGTCGGACGAGCAGTACTTC. Its protein is CASSPIQGSDEQYF.

The rearrangement uses TRBV14 and TRBJ1-2; D is possibly TRBD1 (6 bases). The V gene's germline CDR1 is SGHDN and CDR2 FVKESK. The CDR3 is made up of 16 amino acids. V was cut by 3 bases and J by 3 bases, with 17 bases left in between. The CDR3 nucleotides read TGTGCCAGCAGCCAGTTGCTGGGGGCAATGGACTATGGCTACACCTTC. Translated, it gives CASSQLLGAMDYGYTF.

The gene calls are TRBV7-2 and TRBJ1-2; 11 bases are a match to TRBD1. This CDR3 contains 16 residues. Germline V CDR1 and CDR2: SGHTA, FQGNSA. The V segment lost 5 bases and the J segment 5 bases; nucleotides outside the gene matches: 10. The DNA for the CDR3 is TGTGCCAGCAGCCCCTACCGGACAGGGGGCGAGTATGGCTACACCTTC. Translation: CASSPYRTGGEYGYTF.

The CDR3 bases are TGTGCCAGCAGCTTAGTTACCACTAGCGGGAGTGGTCAGTACTTC. Translation: CASSLVTTSGSGQYF. J is TRBJ2-7 and V is TRBV11-2; TRBD2 agrees at 11 bases. V gave up 1 base and J gave up 10 bases; unmatched junction bases: 9. Germline CDR1 reads SGHAT; CDR2 reads FQNNGV. This CDR3 spans 15 amino acids.

This clone was observed once. The chain is built from TRBV7-6 and TRBJ2-5; D is perhaps TRBD1 (5 bases). The CDR3 is 14 amino acids. Deletions cut 1 base from V and 9 bases from J, with 15 bases between. The germline V gene encodes CDR1 SGHVS and CDR2 FNYEAQ. The CDR3 here is CASSLEGQARSQYF. The CDR3 DNA reads TGTGCCAGCAGCTTAGAGGGGCAGGCCAGATCCCAGTACTTC.

The gene calls are TRBV27 and TRBJ1-1; 10 bases agree with TRBD1. Germline-derived CDR1 and CDR2 are MNHEY and SMNVEV (reference sequence). The CDR3 length is 16 residues. Germline trimming cut 1 base from V and 4 bases from J; bases unmatched to any gene: 6. CDR3 nucleotide sequence: TGTGCCAGCAGTTTATTTGGGACAGGGGATAGCACTGAAGCTTTCTTT. It translates to CASSLFGTGDSTEAFF.

This rearrangement joins TRBV7-9 to TRBJ2-3; D is unresolved. Germline V gene lookup returns CDR1 SEHNR and CDR2 FQNEAQ (reference sequence). Trimming removed 8 bases at V and 4 bases at J, with 1 base between. The CDR3 is 9 amino acids. CDR3 DNA sequence: TGTGCCAGCCCAGATACGCAGTATTTT. Protein sequence: CASPDTQYF. Full variable domain (outside the CDR3, taken from reference TRBV7-9 and TRBJ2-3): DTGVSQNPRHKITKRGQNVTFRCDPISEHNRLYWYRQTLGQGPEFLTYFQNEAQLEKSRLLSDRFSAERPKGSFSTLEIQRTEQGDSAMYLCASPDTQYFGPGTRLTVL.

This chain uses TRBV6-1 with TRBJ1-5; TRBD1 agrees at 7 bases. The CDR3 has 15 amino acids. Trimming cost V 4 bases and J 3 bases; bases outside gene matches: 6. CDR1 is MNHNS and CDR2 is SASEGT in the germline V gene. The CDR3 loop reads CASSVYRGPNQPQHF. DNA of the CDR3: TGTGCCAGCAGTGTTTACAGGGGTCCCAATCAGCCCCAGCATTTT.

The J gene is TRBJ1-2, the V gene TRBV30; weak D call: TRBD1 (6 bases). This CDR3 has 13 residues. Trimming removed 0 bases from V and 6 bases from J, with 11 bases in between. Germline-derived CDR1 and CDR2 are GTSNPN and SVGIG (reference sequence). The CDR3 here is CAWSVAEGDGYTF. CDR3 sequence (DNA): TGTGCCTGGAGTGTAGCAGAGGGGGATGGCTACACCTTC. Variable domain in full (rest from reference TRBV30 and TRBJ1-2): SQTIHQWPATLVQPVGSPLSLECTVEGTSNPNLYWYRQAAGRGLQLLFYSVGIGQISSEVPQNLSASRPQDRQFILSSKKLLLSDSGFYLCAWSVAEGDGYTFGSGTRLTVV.